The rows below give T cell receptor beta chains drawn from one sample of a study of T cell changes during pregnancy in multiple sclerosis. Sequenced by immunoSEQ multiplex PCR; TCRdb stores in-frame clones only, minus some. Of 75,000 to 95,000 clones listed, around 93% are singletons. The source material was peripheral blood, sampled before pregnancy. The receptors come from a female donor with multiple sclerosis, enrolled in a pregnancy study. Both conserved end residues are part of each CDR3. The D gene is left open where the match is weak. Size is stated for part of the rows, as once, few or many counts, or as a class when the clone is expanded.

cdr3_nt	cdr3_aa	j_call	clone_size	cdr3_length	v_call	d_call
TGCGCCAGCTTAAGACAGGGCGGCTACGAGCAGTACTTC	CASLRQGGYEQYF	TRBJ2-7	.	13	TRBV10-2	TRBD1
TGTGCCAGCAGTGGGGGGGGACTAGCGGGAGCTTTGGTAAAGACCCAGTACTTC	CASSGGGLAGALVKTQYF	TRBJ2-5	once	18	TRBV6-1	TRBD2
TGTGCCAGCGCAGGGGGCGTCCGGTATTTT	CASAGGVRYF	TRBJ2-3	.	10	TRBV6-1	TRBD1
TGTGCCAGCAGCCCGCCGGGGGGCCGATCCTACGAGCAGTACTTC	CASSPPGGRSYEQYF	TRBJ2-7	.	15	TRBV7-8	.
TGTGCCATCCTGAGGAGGACTGAAGCTTTCTTT	CAILRRTEAFF	TRBJ1-1	.	11	TRBV28	.
TGTGCCTGGAGTGTTGGGGGCGGTCCCTACGAGCAGTACTTC	CAWSVGGGPYEQYF	TRBJ2-7	.	14	TRBV30	.
TGTGCCAGCAGTTTAAGACAGGGGGTTCATAGCAATCAGCCCCAGCATTTT	CASSLRQGVHSNQPQHF	TRBJ1-5	.	17	TRBV28	TRBD1
TGTGCTAGTGGTTTGGTACTAAACAGGGCGTATGGCTATGGCTACACCTTC	CASGLVLNRAYGYGYTF	TRBJ1-2	.	17	TRBV12-5	.
TGTGCCAGCAGTGGGACAGGGAGGGAGACCCAGTACTTC	CASSGTGRETQYF	TRBJ2-5	.	13	TRBV2	TRBD1
TGTGCCAGCAGCGTCGGAGGGAATCCCAATCAGCCCCAGCATTTT	CASSVGGNPNQPQHF	TRBJ1-5	.	15	TRBV9	.
TGTGCCAGCAGCTTGGGACAGGTCACAGATACGCAGTATTTT	CASSLGQVTDTQYF	TRBJ2-3	.	14	TRBV13	TRBD1
TGTGCCTGGGGGACTAGCGGGACGAGCTCCTACAATGAGCAGTTCTTC	CAWGTSGTSSYNEQFF	TRBJ2-1	.	16	TRBV30	TRBD2
TGTGCCAGCAGGGGACAGGGAGGCAATCAGCCCCAGCATTTT	CASRGQGGNQPQHF	TRBJ1-5	.	14	TRBV2	TRBD1
TGCGCCAGCAGCTTCTCCGGGACAGGGGCCCTCTACGAGCAGTACTTC	CASSFSGTGALYEQYF	TRBJ2-7	.	16	TRBV5-1	TRBD1
TGTGCCAGCAGGACGACAGGGACCCCGAGTACGCAGTATTTT	CASRTTGTPSTQYF	TRBJ2-3	once	14	TRBV27	TRBD1
TGCGCCAGCAGCCAAGGACAGGGTGGCTACACCTTC	CASSQGQGGYTF	TRBJ1-2	.	12	TRBV4-3	TRBD1
TGTGCCAGCAGCTTGGAAATGCAAAGCTTCTACGAGCAGTACTTC	CASSLEMQSFYEQYF	TRBJ2-7	once	15	TRBV5-5	.
TGTGCCAGCAGTGAAAAAATACTAGCGGGAGAGACCCAGTACTTC	CASSEKILAGETQYF	TRBJ2-5	.	15	TRBV2	TRBD2
TGTGCCAGCAGCCCGCCAGGCCCGGGCTACACCTTC	CASSPPGPGYTF	TRBJ1-2	.	12	TRBV7-9	.
TGTGCCAGCAGCTCCAGGACAGGGTGGAATGAGCAGTTCTTC	CASSSRTGWNEQFF	TRBJ2-1	.	14	TRBV5-4	TRBD1
TGTGCCAGTAGTATTGGGGCGGGAGGGACCTACGAGCAGTACTTC	CASSIGAGGTYEQYF	TRBJ2-7	once	15	TRBV19	TRBD2
TGTGCCAGCAGCGTGACTAGCGAGAACACCGGGGAGCTGTTTTTT	CASSVTSENTGELFF	TRBJ2-2	once	15	TRBV9	TRBD2
TGTGCCAGCAGCGCCGGACTAGCGGGAGCTGGTCTAGTGTACGAGCAGTACTTC	CASSAGLAGAGLVYEQYF	TRBJ2-7	.	18	TRBV5-4	TRBD2
TGCGCCAGCAGCTTGGCCCTGGCAGGGCACACCGGGGAGCTGTTTTTT	CASSLALAGHTGELFF	TRBJ2-2	.	16	TRBV5-1	.
TGCAGCGTTGGGGGAGGGTACGAGCAGTACTTC	CSVGGGYEQYF	TRBJ2-7	.	11	TRBV29-1	TRBD2
TGTGCCAGTAGTATCGGGACAGGGGGGGGTCAGCCCCAGCATTTT	CASSIGTGGGQPQHF	TRBJ1-5	.	15	TRBV19	TRBD1
TGCGCCAGCAACGGGCGGGGAGATACGCAGTATTTT	CASNGRGDTQYF	TRBJ2-3	.	12	TRBV5-1	.
TGTGCCAGCAGTGAATTAGCGGGAGCCCGCCGCTCCGAGCAGTACTTC	CASSELAGARRSEQYF	TRBJ2-7	once	16	TRBV6-1	TRBD2
TGTGCCAGCAGCTTAGTAGGTGACAATGGCTACACCTTC	CASSLVGDNGYTF	TRBJ1-2	.	13	TRBV7-8	.
TGTGCCAGCTCACCCCCATCCACAGATACGCAGTATTTT	CASSPPSTDTQYF	TRBJ2-3	.	13	TRBV18	.
TGCGCCAGCAGTGAGTCTCTGGGGCAGTCCGGGGAGCTGTTTTTT	CASSESLGQSGELFF	TRBJ2-2	few	15	TRBV10-2	.
TGCAGCGGTACTAGCGGAGGGGAGACCCAGTACTTC	CSGTSGGETQYF	TRBJ2-5	.	12	TRBV29-1	TRBD2
TGCAGCGTTGAATCCCCGGACAGGGGGCAAGTTTTCGAGCAGTACTTC	CSVESPDRGQVFEQYF	TRBJ2-7	.	16	TRBV29-1	TRBD1
TGCGCCAGTAGCGGACAGGGCTATGCCGGGGAGCTGTTTTTT	CASSGQGYAGELFF	TRBJ2-2	.	14	TRBV5-1	TRBD1
TGTGCCAGCAAATGGGCCCAAGGACAGGGCTACGAGCAGTACTTC	CASKWAQGQGYEQYF	TRBJ2-7	few	15	TRBV19	TRBD1
TGTGCCAGCAACCTCGCAGGGTCCGGCAATCAGCCCCAGCATTTT	CASNLAGSGNQPQHF	TRBJ1-5	once	15	TRBV5-6	.
TGTGCCAGCACCAACGGACAGACCGAGCAGTACTTC	CASTNGQTEQYF	TRBJ2-7	few	12	TRBV6-5	.
TGTGCCAGCAGTGAATTAGGGCTAGCGGACTCCTACAATGAGCAGTTCTTC	CASSELGLADSYNEQFF	TRBJ2-1	.	17	TRBV6-1	TRBD2
TGCGCCAGCAGTCAATCTCGCCGGGACAGGGGGACCTACGAGCAGTACTTC	CASSQSRRDRGTYEQYF	TRBJ2-7	.	17	TRBV23-1	TRBD1
TGCGCCAGCAGTGTTAGTTCCTACGAGCAGTACTTC	CASSVSSYEQYF	TRBJ2-7	.	12	TRBV10-2	.
TGTGCCAGCACCCCCCGCGGACTAGCGTCCTTCGGGGGCATTCAGTACTTC	CASTPRGLASFGGIQYF	TRBJ2-4	.	17	TRBV27	TRBD2
TGTGCCAGCAGCCTCGGCGGCAGTGGAAACACCATATATTTT	CASSLGGSGNTIYF	TRBJ1-3	once	14	TRBV2	.